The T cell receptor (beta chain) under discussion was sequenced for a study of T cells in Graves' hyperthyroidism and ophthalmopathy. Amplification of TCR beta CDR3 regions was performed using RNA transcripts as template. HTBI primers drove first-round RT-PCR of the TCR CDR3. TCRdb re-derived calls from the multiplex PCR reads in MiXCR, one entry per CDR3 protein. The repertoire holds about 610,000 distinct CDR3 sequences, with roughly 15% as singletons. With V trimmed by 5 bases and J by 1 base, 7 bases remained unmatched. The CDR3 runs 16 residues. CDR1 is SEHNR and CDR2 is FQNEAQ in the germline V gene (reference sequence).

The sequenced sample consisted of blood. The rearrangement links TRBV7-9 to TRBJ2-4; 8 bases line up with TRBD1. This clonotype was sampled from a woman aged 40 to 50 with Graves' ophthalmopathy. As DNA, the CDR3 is TGTGCCAGCAGCCGACAGGGGAACTCGGCCAAAAACATTCAGTACTTC. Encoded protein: CASSRQGNSAKNIQYF. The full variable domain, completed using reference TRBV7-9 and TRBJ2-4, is DTGVSQNPRHKITKRGQNVTFRCDPISEHNRLYWYRQTLGQGPEFLTYFQNEAQLEKSRLLSDRFSAERPKGSFSTLEIQRTEQGDSAMYLCASSRQGNSAKNIQYFGAGTRLSVL.